The 26 T cell receptor beta chains listed next were all sequenced from one sample in a study of shared clonotypes between healthy human individuals. Produced via immunoSEQ multiplex PCR; TCRdb's table is partial and in-frame only. The profile shows approximately 470,000 clones, roughly 80% of them singletons. The sequencing sample was made of PBMCs. The source of these receptors is a woman between 40 and 55 years old in good health. Some clones in this sample may be carry-over from other donors' samples.

The chain employs TRBV9 and TRBJ2-1; D call uncertain. This CDR3 is 15 amino acids long. Germline lookup yields CDR1 SGDLS and CDR2 YYNGEE. V was cut by 3 bases and J by 4 bases, with 14 bases left in between. CDR3 protein: CASSARPVSYNEQFF. The CDR3 nucleotides are TGTGCCAGCAGCGCCCGCCCAGTTTCGTACAATGAGCAGTTCTTC.

Turning to this clone: A much larger clone differs by one base, so this may be a read error. J is TRBJ2-6 and V is TRBV4-3; TRBD1 might be the D (6 bases). CDR1 is LGHNA, CDR2 YSLEER, per germline. The CDR3 is made up of 16 amino acids. The CDR3, as DNA: TGCGCCGGCAGCCAAGATGCAGGGGTCGGGGCCAACGTCCTGACTTTC. Translating it yields CAGSQDAGVGANVLTF.

V and J are TRBV5-4 and TRBJ2-2; 9 positions agree with TRBD1. The V gene's germline CDR1 is SGHNT and CDR2 YYREEE (reference sequence). The CDR3 has 13 residues. Trimming at V came to 4 bases and at J to 6 bases, leaving 1 base not matched to a gene. CDR3 bases: TGTGCCAGCAGCCGGACAGGGGCCGGGGAGCTGTTTTTT. The encoded protein is CASSRTGAGELFF. Full variable domain (rest looked up from reference TRBV5-4 and TRBJ2-2): ETGVTQSPTHLIKTRGQQVTLRCSSQSGHNTVSWYQQALGQGPQFIFQYYREEENGRGNFPPRFSGLQFPNYSSELNVNALELDDSALYLCASSRTGAGELFFGEGSRLTVL.

Only a few counts were recorded for this clone. For the CDR3, the DNA is TGTGCCATCAGTGATCCCGGGACAGCTTCCTACGAGCAGTACTTC. Its translation: CAISDPGTASYEQYF. The V call is TRBV10-3, the J call TRBJ2-7, with TRBD1 matching 7 bases. Trimming removed 3 bases from V and 1 base from J; junction bases left unmatched: 6. Germline-derived CDR1 and CDR2 are ENHRY and SYGVKD. There are 15 residues in the CDR3.

V is TRBV5-1 and J is TRBJ1-1; D is possibly TRBD1 (5 bases). Looked up from germline, CDR1 is SGHRS and CDR2 is YFSETQ. The CDR3 has 12 amino acids. Trimming pared 4 bases from V and 5 bases from J, leaving 9 bases between. Here the CDR3 DNA reads TGCGCCAGCAGCCCGGGGCGTACTGAAGCTTTCTTT. Residues: CASSPGRTEAFF.

This clone was counted at least ten times. Other DNA sequences in this specimen translate into the identical CDR3. The J gene is TRBJ2-5, the V gene TRBV28; tentatively, D is TRBD1 (6 bases). With the DNA end fitting TRBJ2-7 better, the J assignment may be wrong. CDR1 is MDHEN and CDR2 is SYDVKM in the germline V gene. This CDR3 contains 13 residues. The CDR3 loop is CASSYDRSYEQYF. The CDR3 bases are TGTGCCAGCAGTTATGACAGGTCCTACGAGCAGTACTTC.

The chain couples TRBV6-1 to TRBJ2-5, with TRBD2 as a possible D gene (6 bases). The CDR3 is 14 amino acids. V was clipped by 4 bases and J by 1 base, with 10 bases between them. Germline V gene lookup returns CDR1 MNHNS and CDR2 SASEGT. This CDR3 is CASSAAGGQETQYF. Written as DNA, the CDR3 is TGTGCCAGCAGTGCTGCCGGGGGCCAAGAGACCCAGTACTTC.

The gene calls are TRBV28 and TRBJ2-7; the match to TRBD2 covers 10 bases. This CDR3 is built from 18 residues. Per the germline V gene, CDR1 is MDHEN and CDR2 is SYDVKM. V trimming: 2 bases; J trimming: 0 bases; junction bases outside the gene matches: 10. The CDR3 protein is CASSLKSGLADHSYEQYF. CDR3 in DNA: TGTGCCAGCAGTTTAAAGTCCGGACTAGCGGATCACTCCTACGAGCAGTACTTC.

This clone was recorded a few times. The chain recombines TRBV27 with TRBJ2-3, with TRBD1 matching over 9 bases. CDR3 length: 15 residues. CDR1 MNHEY and CDR2 SMNVEV come from the germline V gene (reference sequence). Unmatched junction bases numbered 4, after V lost 2 bases and J lost 4 bases. CDR3 amino acids: CASSLGTGRSDTQYF. DNA of the CDR3: TGTGCCAGCAGTTTAGGGACAGGGAGGTCAGATACGCAGTATTTT.

The gene calls are TRBV7-9 and TRBJ2-4; a weak D match, TRBD2 (5 bases). CDR1 and CDR2 from the germline V gene are SEHNR and FQNEAQ (reference sequence). The CDR3 extends over 14 amino acids. Trimming left V 5 bases short and J 4 bases short, with 12 bases between. The CDR3 is CASSPGSGKNIQYF. The DNA for the CDR3 is TGTGCCAGCAGCCCAGGAAGCGGAAAAAACATTCAGTACTTC.

The CDR3 is CASSEITNTEAFF. Written as DNA, the CDR3 is TGTGCCAGCAGTGAAATAACGAACACTGAAGCTTTCTTT. The V call is TRBV6-1, the J call TRBJ1-1; D unclear. Per germline, CDR1 MNHNS and CDR2 SASEGT. V was cut by 2 bases and J by 1 base, with 5 bases left in between. The CDR3 loop spans 13 amino acids.

The table lists this clone with many counts. The chain links TRBV19 to TRBJ1-4; 9 bases fit TRBD1. The CDR3 extends over 16 amino acids. CDR1 is LNHDA and CDR2 is SQIVND in the germline V gene (reference sequence). Unmatched junction bases numbered 7, after V lost 3 bases and J lost 5 bases. The CDR3 loop is CASSMGTGTGNEKLFF. The CDR3 DNA reads TGTGCCAGTAGTATGGGGACCGGGACAGGGAATGAAAAACTGTTTTTT.

As concerns this clone: One base separates it from a far larger clone, so it is likely a read error. V gene TRBV5-4 combines with J gene TRBJ1-4; no clear D gene. The ends were cut back, 5 bases at V and 5 bases at J, with 10 bases in the middle. Germline-derived CDR1 and CDR2 are SGHNT and YYREEE (reference sequence). This CDR3 contains 13 residues. For the CDR3, the DNA is TGTGCCAGCAGAGGGTGGGAGAATGAAAAACTGTTTTTT. Translation: CASRGWENEKLFF. The whole variable domain, filled in from reference TRBV5-4 and TRBJ1-4, reads ETGVTQSPTHLIKTRGQQVTLRCSSQSGHNTVSWYQQALGQGPQFIFQYYREEENGRGNFPPRFSGLQFPNYSSELNVNALELDDSALYLCASRGWENEKLFFGSGTQLSVL.

This chain links TRBV5-1 with TRBJ2-1; 7 bases are shared with TRBD1. CDR3 length: 15 amino acids. Germline-derived CDR1 and CDR2 are SGHRS and YFSETQ. The V gene end was trimmed by 4 bases and the J gene end by 5 bases; junction bases not matched to a gene: 9. This CDR3 reads CASSSSGTANNEQFF. CDR3 sequence (DNA): TGCGCCAGCAGCAGCTCCGGGACAGCTAACAATGAGCAGTTCTTC.

This clone was counted a single time. The genes are TRBV6-5 and TRBJ2-1; no clear D gene. The V gene's germline CDR1 is MNHEY and CDR2 SVGAGI. The length of the CDR3 is 15 residues. V lost 6 bases to trimming and J lost 3 bases, with 15 bases between them. The CDR3 DNA reads as TGTGCCAGCAGGGGTCGGAGAGTCCTCTACAATGAGCAGTTCTTC. Translating gives CASRGRRVLYNEQFF.

The V gene is TRBV27, the J gene TRBJ2-1; tentatively, D is TRBD2 (5 bases). Germline CDR1 MNHEY, CDR2 SMNVEV (reference sequence). Trimming cost V 2 bases and J 4 bases, with 15 bases left between them. This CDR3 has 16 residues. The CDR3 DNA sequence: TGTGCCAGCAGTTTAGGCCCTGGACTGGGTTACAATGAGCAGTTCTTC. Translating gives CASSLGPGLGYNEQFF.

This chain connects TRBV2 to TRBJ2-5, with no clear D. The germline V gene has CDR1 SNHLY and CDR2 FYNNEI. V lost 4 bases, J lost 5 bases, and 23 bases lay in between. The CDR3 is 17 amino acids. CDR3 nucleotide sequence: TGTGCCAGCAGTGCCCCCGCAGTGTTCGTGGGCCTGGAGACCCAGTACTTC. Protein sequence: CASSAPAVFVGLETQYF.

The chain employs TRBV7-8 and TRBJ1-1; D gene ambiguous. Germline loops: CDR1 SGHVS, CDR2 FQNEAQ. The CDR3 covers 13 residues. Trimming took 5 bases from V and 0 from J, leaving 7 bases between them. The CDR3 DNA reads as TGTGCCAGCAGCACCCTCGTGAACACTGAAGCTTTCTTT. It specifies CASSTLVNTEAFF.

V gene TRBV2 combines with J gene TRBJ2-5; TRBD2 matches at 7 bases. In germline, CDR1 is SNHLY, CDR2 FYNNEI. This CDR3 contains 13 residues. The trim removed 5 bases at V and 3 bases at J, leaving 3 bases unmatched. CDR3 bases: TGTGCCAGCAGTCTCGGACTAGAAGAGACCCAGTACTTC. Its protein product is CASSLGLEETQYF.

As to this clone: The CDR3 does not close with the conserved phenylalanine or tryptophan, likely indicating a read error. Distinct nucleotide sequences in the sample also encode this CDR3. CDR3 nucleotide sequence: TGTGCCAGCAGCCCGTCTCCGACTGCAGCGAGCACTGAAGCTTTCCTT. Translating it yields CASSPSPTAASTEAFL. V is TRBV7-3 and J is TRBJ1-1; no reliable D call. The V end lost 5 bases, the J end lost 4 bases, and 20 bases lay between the germline ends. The germline V gene has CDR1 SGHTA and CDR2 FQGTGA. The CDR3 extends over 16 amino acids.

The chain is built from TRBV19 and TRBJ2-4; D tentatively fits TRBD1 or TRBD2 (5 bases each). Germline assignment: CDR1 LNHDA and CDR2 SQIVND (reference sequence). Trimming cost V 4 bases and J 7 bases, with 11 bases left between them. The CDR3 is 13 amino acids. CDR3 in DNA: TGTGCCAGTAGTAGTGGGGACCGGAACATTCAGTACTTC. Translating it yields CASSSGDRNIQYF.

This chain uses TRBV28 with TRBJ2-3; 8 bases map to TRBD2. CDR1 and CDR2 (germline): MDHEN, SYDVKM. The V and J ends lost 5 bases and 5 bases, in that order; junction bases with no gene match: 9. The CDR3 runs to 15 residues. The CDR3 DNA reads TGTGCCAGCAGTGATATTAGCGGGAATAAAGATACGCAGTATTTT. As protein: CASSDISGNKDTQYF.

The chain couples TRBV4-3 to TRBJ1-2; D not certain. The CDR3 covers 15 residues. Trimming took off 1 base at V and 4 bases at J, with 13 bases between the two ends. Germline V gene data show CDR1 as LGHNA and CDR2 as YSLEER. The CDR3 DNA sequence: TGCGCCAGCAGCCAAGCGGCAGACTACCCCTATGGCTACACCTTC. As protein: CASSQAADYPYGYTF.

As for this clone: This may stem from a read error, because a much larger clone lies one nucleotide away. The V and J genes are TRBV27 and TRBJ2-1; D perhaps matches TRBD2 (5 bases). Germline values: CDR1 MNHEY, CDR2 SMNVEV (reference sequence). This CDR3 spans 14 amino acids. The CDR3: CASSLVREYNERFF. The CDR3 coding sequence is TGTGCCAGCAGTCTAGTCCGGGAATACAATGAGCGGTTCTTC.

The chain combines TRBV9 with TRBJ1-1, with 7 nucleotides matching TRBD1. The V and J ends lost 4 bases and 0 bases, in that order; junction bases with no gene match: 6. Per germline, CDR1 SGDLS and CDR2 YYNGEE. There are 15 residues in the CDR3. CDR3 sequence: CASSSWTGLNTEAFF. In DNA, the CDR3 is TGTGCCAGCAGCTCTTGGACAGGCTTGAACACTGAAGCTTTCTTT.

This clone has more than one count but fewer than ten. With only one base between it and a far larger clone, this is likely a read error. The same CDR3 is also encoded by other DNA sequences in this sample. This chain connects TRBV11-3 to TRBJ2-2; no reliable D call. CDR1 is SGHNT and CDR2 is YENEEA in the germline V gene. V was cut by 1 base and J by 8 bases, with 11 bases left in between. The CDR3 has 14 residues. CDR3 sequence (DNA): TGTGCCAGCAGCTTAGTGTGGAGCACTGGGGAGCTGTTTTTT. As protein: CASSLVWSTGELFF.